This TCR beta chain originates from a study of blood T cell repertoires in COVID-19. Whole-study context: Sources were T cells, B-cell-depleted T cells, or PBMCs; the material itself was cDNA or gDNA.

Method: immunoSEQ multiplex PCR; TCRdb's copy keeps in-frame clones and lacks some. Among approximately 270,000 clones listed, approximately 91% were seen once. CDR1 LNHDA and CDR2 SQIVND come from the germline V gene (reference sequence). The trim removed 11 bases at V and 2 bases at J, leaving 21 bases unmatched. The CDR3 totals 19 residues. This sequence joins TRBV19 and TRBJ2-3; 11 bases line up with TRBD1. The TCR comes from a man over 45 with acute or convalescent COVID-19. The sample comprised peripheral blood. DNA for the CDR3: TGTGCCTCCAGGGACAGGGGGACACCGACCTTTACTTACACAGATACGCAGTATTTT. It translates to CASRDRGTPTFTYTDTQYF.